The 16 T cell receptor beta chains listed next were all sequenced from one sample in a study of blood T cell repertoires in COVID-19. Sequenced by immunoSEQ multiplex PCR; TCRdb stores in-frame clones only, minus some. The sample comprises around 300,000 clones, 86% of which are singletons, and under 3.5% rests with the top ten. Sequenced: peripheral blood. The receptor source for this set is a young woman with active or convalescent COVID-19.

This chain joins TRBV7-2 and TRBJ2-1, with D perhaps TRBD2 (6 bases). Trimming took off 3 bases at V and 3 bases at J, with 9 bases between the two ends. CDR3 size: 14 residues. Looked up from germline, CDR1 is SGHTA and CDR2 is FQGNSA. CDR3 region: CASSFQDYYNEQFF. DNA of the CDR3: TGTGCCAGCAGCTTCCAGGACTACTACAATGAGCAGTTCTTC. The full variable domain, in which reference TRBV7-2 and TRBJ2-1 provide the parts outside the CDR3, is GAGVSQSPSNKVTEKGKDVELRCDPISGHTALYWYRQSLGQGLEFLIYFQGNSAPDKSGLPSDRFSAERTGGSVSTLTIQRTQQEDSAVYLCASSFQDYYNEQFFGPGTRLTVL.

The V call is TRBV19, the J call TRBJ1-2; 9 positions agree with TRBD1. The CDR3 is made up of 17 amino acids. Germline V gene sequence: CDR1 LNHDA, CDR2 SQIVND (reference sequence). After removal of 9 bases from V and 6 bases from J, the junction contained 20 bases not matched to a gene. In nucleotides, the CDR3 is TGTGCCAGCTCTAAGGTCCGACCTGGGACAGGGATCGATGGCTACACCTTC. Protein sequence: CASSKVRPGTGIDGYTF. The full variable domain, its missing parts supplied by reference TRBV19 and TRBJ1-2, is DGGITQSPKYLFRKEGQNVTLSCEQNLNHDAMYWYRQDPGQGLRLIYYSQIVNDFQKGDIAEGYSVSREKKESFPLTVTSAQKNPTAFYLCASSKVRPGTGIDGYTFGSGTRLTVV.

This chain joins TRBV3-1 (or the pseudogene TRBV3-2) and TRBJ1-1; 7 bases are shared with TRBD1. Trimming took 5 bases from V and 3 from J; bases not matched to a gene: 6. CDR3 length equals 14 residues. CDR1 and CDR2 from the germline V gene are LGHDT and YNNKEL (reference sequence). CDR3 DNA: TGTGCCAGCAGCAGGGGGCGATGGGACACTGAAGCTTTCTTT. It is translated as CASSRGRWDTEAFF.

The chain has TRBV5-1 and TRBJ2-7; 9 bases align to TRBD2. J was trimmed by 2 bases and V by 6 bases; bases with no gene match: 9. The germline V gene has CDR1 SGHRS and CDR2 YFSETQ. This CDR3 region has 15 residues. The CDR3 sequence is CASNPRAGGTYEQYF. The DNA of the CDR3 is TGCGCCAGCAACCCGCGAGCGGGGGGTACCTACGAGCAGTACTTC.

The V gene is TRBV29-1, the J gene TRBJ2-5; D ambiguous. V was trimmed by 6 bases and J by 2 bases, leaving 10 bases between them. Germline V gene data show CDR1 as SQVTM and CDR2 as ANQGSEA. This CDR3 has 12 residues. The DNA of the CDR3 is TGCAGCGTACAAGACACGCAAGAGACCCAGTACTTC. Amino acids: CSVQDTQETQYF.

The chain is built from TRBV5-1 and TRBJ2-2; a possible D gene is TRBD2 (6 bases). Trimming took off 4 bases at V and 4 bases at J, with 17 bases between the two ends. The CDR3 runs 16 residues. CDR1 SGHRS and CDR2 YFSETQ come from the germline V gene. The CDR3 sequence is CASSVSGTGTTGELFF. Here the CDR3 DNA reads TGCGCCAGCAGCGTATCCGGGACTGGCACCACCGGGGAGCTGTTTTTT.

The chain joins TRBV9 to TRBJ2-7, with 10 nucleotides matching TRBD2. Unmatched junction bases numbered 4, after V lost 3 bases and J lost 4 bases. This CDR3 region has 14 residues. CDR1 is SGDLS, CDR2 YYNGEE, per germline. The CDR3 is CASSESGGAYEQYF. Written as DNA, the CDR3 is TGTGCCAGCAGCGAGAGCGGGGGGGCGTACGAGCAGTACTTC.

The V call is TRBV4-3, the J call TRBJ2-1; 8 positions match TRBD2. This CDR3 contains 16 residues. Germline trimming cut 3 bases from V and 6 bases from J; bases unmatched to any gene: 10. The germline V gene encodes CDR1 LGHNA and CDR2 YSLEER. The CDR3 reads CASSHPRGGRSNEQFF. The CDR3 DNA is TGCGCCAGCAGCCACCCCCGGGGGGGCCGGAGCAATGAGCAGTTCTTC.

This chain links TRBV28 with TRBJ1-3; 7 nucleotides align to TRBD1. The germline V gene encodes CDR1 MDHEN and CDR2 SYDVKM. The CDR3 contains 14 residues. Losses at the gene ends were 6 bases for V and 3 bases for J; bases not matched to a gene: 5. The CDR3 spells CASSKTGSGNTIYF. CDR3 coding DNA: TGTGCCAGCAGCAAGACAGGGAGTGGAAACACCATATATTTT.

The V gene is TRBV19, the J gene TRBJ2-3, with D possibly TRBD2 on 6 matching bases. The CDR3 is 14 amino acids. CDR1 is LNHDA and CDR2 is SQIVND in the germline V gene (reference sequence). V gave up 2 bases and J gave up 4 bases, with 10 bases separating them. CDR3 loop: CASSIPSGADTQYF. CDR3 in DNA: TGTGCCAGTAGTATACCCTCGGGAGCAGATACGCAGTATTTT.

The chain recombines TRBV4-2 with TRBJ1-5, with 9 bases that match TRBD1. The CDR3 covers 17 residues. Germline assignment: CDR1 LGHNA and CDR2 YNFKEQ. J lost 1 base, V lost 0 bases, and 4 bases had no gene match. The CDR3 sequence is CASSQDRTGVSNQPQHF. The CDR3 bases are TGTGCCAGCAGCCAAGATAGGACAGGGGTAAGCAATCAGCCCCAGCATTTT.

This chain connects TRBV19 to TRBJ2-2; weak D call: TRBD2 (6 bases). The germline V and J ends were trimmed by 8 bases and 4 bases, with 14 bases remaining between them. The CDR3 spans 14 residues. The germline V gene encodes CDR1 LNHDA and CDR2 SQIVND (reference sequence). CDR3 DNA sequence: TGTGCCAGTTGGATGAGGGGAGGCACCGGGGAGCTGTTTTTT. Translating it yields CASWMRGGTGELFF. Using reference TRBV19 and TRBJ2-2 for the parts outside the CDR3, the full variable domain is DGGITQSPKYLFRKEGQNVTLSCEQNLNHDAMYWYRQDPGQGLRLIYYSQIVNDFQKGDIAEGYSVSREKKESFPLTVTSAQKNPTAFYLCASWMRGGTGELFFGEGSRLTVL.

V gene TRBV9 combines with J gene TRBJ1-3, with D possibly matching TRBD1 (6 bases). V shed 1 base and J shed 2 bases, with 7 bases lying between them. The CDR3 is made up of 14 amino acids. The V gene's germline CDR1 is SGDLS and CDR2 YYNGEE. The CDR3 DNA follows: TGTGCCAGCAGCGTAAAGGGGGCTGGAAACACCATATATTTT. Translated: CASSVKGAGNTIYF.

The V and J genes are TRBV5-5 and TRBJ1-1, with 10 bases lining up with TRBD1. Germline values: CDR1 SGHKS, CDR2 YYEKEE (reference sequence). The CDR3 has 15 amino acids. The ends lost 3 bases at V and 1 base at J; junction bases unmatched: 3. The chain's CDR3 is CASSWTGGPNTEAFF. The CDR3 region has the DNA TGTGCCAGCAGCTGGACAGGGGGACCGAACACTGAAGCTTTCTTT.

To note about this clone: Mismatch with germline at one junction end may stem from a read error. The chain combines TRBV7-7 with TRBJ1-4, with 9 bases aligning to TRBD1. The CDR3 is 15 residues long. Germline CDR1 SSHAT, CDR2 FNYEAQ (reference sequence). The CDR3 DNA sequence: TGTGCTAGCAGCTTAGGTGGGGGACAGGGCGAAAAACTGTTTTTT. Translated, it gives CASSLGGGQGEKLFF.

J is TRBJ2-6 and V is TRBV3-1 (or the pseudogene TRBV3-2), with 7 nucleotides matching TRBD2. V shed 1 base, J shed 4 bases, and the junction held 4 bases outside the gene matches. Germline V gene sequence: CDR1 LGHDT, CDR2 YNNKEL (reference sequence). The CDR3 is 16 residues long. In DNA form, the CDR3 reads TGTGCCAGCAGCCAAGTGGGGGGGACCGGGGCCAACGTCCTGACTTTC. Translation: CASSQVGGTGANVLTF.